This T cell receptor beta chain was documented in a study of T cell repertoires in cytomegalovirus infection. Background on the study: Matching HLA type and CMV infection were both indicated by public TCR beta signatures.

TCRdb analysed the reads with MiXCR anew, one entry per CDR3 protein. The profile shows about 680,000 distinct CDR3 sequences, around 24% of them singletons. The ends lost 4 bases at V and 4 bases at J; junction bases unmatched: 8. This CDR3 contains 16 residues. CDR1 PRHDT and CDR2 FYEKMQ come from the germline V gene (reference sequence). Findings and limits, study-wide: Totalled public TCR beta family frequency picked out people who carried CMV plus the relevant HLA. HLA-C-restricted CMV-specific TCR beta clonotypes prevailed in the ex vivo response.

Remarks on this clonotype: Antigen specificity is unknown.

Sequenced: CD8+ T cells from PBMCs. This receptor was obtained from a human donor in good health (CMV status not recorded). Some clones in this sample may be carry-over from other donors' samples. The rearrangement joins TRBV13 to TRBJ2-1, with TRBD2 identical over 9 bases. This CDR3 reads CASSSLAGALYNEQFF. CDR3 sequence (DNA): TGTGCCAGCAGCTCATTAGCGGGGGCCTTGTACAATGAGCAGTTCTTC.